This T cell receptor (beta chain) was sequenced in a study of blood T cells in healthy people across ages. A second PCR, run for about 6 to 11 cycles, used a sample-barcoded 5' primer plus a J-beta primer mix. The template-switch adaptor was a 5' adaptor with 12 random nucleotides. It tagged each cDNA molecule. A single record per CDR3 protein comes from TCRdb applying MiXCR to the 5' RACE reads. The sample carries 1.4 million to 1.5 million distinct CDR3 sequences, roughly 45% recorded once. Every donor gave roughly 9.6 milliliters of peripheral blood. Germline assignment: CDR1 MDHEN and CDR2 SYDVKM. The CDR3 length is 16 residues. V gave up 4 bases and J gave up 3 bases; unmatched junction bases: 8. Comments on this clonotype: Its antigen is not known.

Broader study findings: Relative to aged donors, long-lived donors carried more naive CD4+ cells and displayed higher diversity.

This sequence joins TRBV28 and TRBJ1-3; 8 nucleotides match TRBD1. Sequenced material: blood. This receptor was taken from a young woman in good health. CDR3 residues: CASSSPRTGFGNTIYF. The CDR3 bases are TGTGCCAGCAGTTCGCCCCGGACAGGGTTTGGAAACACCATATATTTT.